The next 19 T cell receptor beta chains were all read from a single sample in a study of graft-versus-host responses after intestinal transplantation. These TCRs are of unknown antigen specificity. TCRdb keeps only in-frame clones here, not all; method: immunoSEQ multiplex PCR. The profile shows over 40,000 clones, 85% to 95% of them singletons. The source was unstimulated CD8+ T cells sorted from spleen or lymph node cells, collected before transplant. Source of these receptors: a human donor who was the organ donor for an intestinal transplant.

CDR3 loop: CASSLSTTGELFF. For the CDR3, the DNA is TGTGCCAGCAGCTTAAGCACCACCGGGGAGCTGTTTTTT. The chain is built from TRBV9 and TRBJ2-2; D is unresolved. Trimming removed 4 bases at V and 4 bases at J, with 8 bases between. The CDR3 covers 13 residues. CDR1 and CDR2 (germline): SGDLS, YYNGEE.

This clone was recorded a few times. CDR3 bases: TGCGCCAGCTTACCTAGTCACACGGGGGGGGATCTCACAGATACGCAGTATTTT. Translation gives CASLPSHTGGDLTDTQYF. J is TRBJ2-3 and V is TRBV10-1; 8 bases fit TRBD2. Germline trimming cut 8 bases from V and 2 bases from J; bases unmatched to any gene: 18. The CDR3 runs 18 residues. The germline gives CDR1 WNHNN, CDR2 SYGVQD (reference sequence).

CDR3 DNA: TGCGCCAGCAGACTTTTTGGGTTTGTGGGACTAGGGGGAGAGACCCAGTACTTC. This gives the protein CASRLFGFVGLGGETQYF. This rearrangement joins TRBV5-1 to TRBJ2-5; 8 nucleotides align to TRBD2. This CDR3 has 18 amino acids. Germline CDR1 reads SGHRS; CDR2 reads YFSETQ. V shed 5 bases, J shed 4 bases, and the junction held 19 bases outside the gene matches.

V gene TRBV11-2 combines with J gene TRBJ2-2, with D possibly TRBD2 on 6 matching bases. With 1 base removed from V and 4 bases from J, the gap between germline ends came to 19 bases. The germline V gene has CDR1 SGHAT and CDR2 FQNNGV. The CDR3 length is 18 residues. CDR3 sequence (DNA): TGTGCCAGCAGCTTAGTGGGGGATCCGGGACTGATCACCGGGGAGCTGTTTTTT. As protein: CASSLVGDPGLITGELFF.

This clone was found a few times. This rearrangement joins TRBV5-6 to TRBJ2-3; TRBD2 matches 11 bases. V shed 0 bases, J shed 1 base, and the junction held 4 bases outside the gene matches. This CDR3 spans 17 amino acids. Germline V gene data show CDR1 as SGHDT and CDR2 as YYEEEE. CDR3: CASSLGLSGGGTDTQYF. The CDR3 bases are TGTGCCAGCAGCTTGGGGCTTAGCGGGGGGGGCACAGATACGCAGTATTTT.

The chain has TRBV9 and TRBJ2-5, with D possibly matching TRBD2 (5 bases). CDR3 length equals 17 residues. CDR1 and CDR2 from the germline V gene are SGDLS and YYNGEE. V gave up 4 bases and J gave up 1 base, with 20 bases separating them. As DNA, the CDR3 is TGTGCCAGCAGCCCAAGCCCCGAGCGGCCCAGCCAAGAGACCCAGTACTTC. Its translation: CASSPSPERPSQETQYF.

This clone occurred a few times. J is TRBJ2-5 and V is TRBV11-2, with 8 bases aligning to TRBD2. Germline V gives CDR1 SGHAT, CDR2 FQNNGV. The CDR3 is made up of 16 amino acids. Trimming took 3 bases from V and 2 from J; bases not matched to a gene: 8. The CDR3 nucleotides read TGTGCCAGCAGCTTGTTACAGCGGGGGCCTCAAGAGACCCAGTACTTC. Translation: CASSLLQRGPQETQYF. The full variable domain, rest sourced from reference TRBV11-2 and TRBJ2-5, is EAGVAQSPRYKIIEKRQSVAFWCNPISGHATLYWYQQILGQGPKLLIQFQNNGVVDDSQLPKDRFSAERLKGVDSTLKIQPAKLEDSAVYLCASSLLQRGPQETQYFGPGTRLLVL.

The chain links TRBV27 to TRBJ2-5; 8 bases map to TRBD1. The J call is doubtful: the DNA matches TRBJ2-7 better. This CDR3 comprises 15 residues. Germline CDR1 is MNHEY and CDR2 is SMNVEV (reference sequence). In DNA form, the CDR3 reads TGTGCCAGCAGTGAAGCAGGGGGCACACCCTACGAGCAGTACTTC. Translation: CASSEAGGTPYEQYF.

This clone has more than one count but fewer than ten. The genes are TRBV5-1 and TRBJ2-1; D gene uncertain. Trimming removed 6 bases from V and 5 bases from J, with 24 bases in between. Per the germline V gene, CDR1 is SGHRS and CDR2 is YFSETQ. The CDR3 consists of 17 residues. The CDR3 sequence is CASTSPSYDTENNEQFF. The CDR3 DNA follows: TGCGCCAGCACATCCCCGTCGTATGATACAGAGAACAATGAGCAGTTCTTC. The full variable domain, completed using reference TRBV5-1 and TRBJ2-1, is KAGVTQTPRYLIKTRGQQVTLSCSPISGHRSVSWYQQTPGQGLQFLFEYFSETQRNKGNFPGRFSGRQFSNSRSEMNVSTLELGDSALYLCASTSPSYDTENNEQFFGPGTRLTVL.

The V call is TRBV6-6, the J call TRBJ2-2; the D gene is possibly TRBD1 (6 bases). Trimming took off 0 bases at V and 7 bases at J, with 6 bases between the two ends. The CDR3 has 13 amino acids. Germline CDR1 and CDR2: MNHNY and SVGAGI (reference sequence). Written as DNA, the CDR3 is TGTGCCAGCAGTTACTCCAGGGGCGGGGAGCTGTTTTTT. Encoded protein: CASSYSRGGELFF.

The chain links TRBV4-2 to TRBJ2-7; 10 nucleotides agree with TRBD1. Germline CDR1 reads LGHNA; CDR2 reads YNFKEQ. J was trimmed by 3 bases and V by 0 bases; bases with no gene match: 2. The CDR3 totals 15 residues. The chain's CDR3 is CASSQEGQGGYEQYF. The CDR3 DNA reads TGTGCCAGCAGCCAAGAAGGACAGGGGGGCTACGAGCAGTACTTC.

V and J are TRBV7-9 and TRBJ1-2, with 11 nucleotides matching TRBD1. The V gene's germline CDR1 is SEHNR and CDR2 FQNEAQ (reference sequence). Trimming at V came to 5 bases and at J to 7 bases, leaving 12 bases not matched to a gene. The CDR3 has 16 amino acids. The CDR3 sequence: CASSLTGQGVVGGYTF. The CDR3 DNA is TGTGCCAGCAGCCTAACGGGACAGGGGGTTGTAGGTGGCTACACCTTC.

The chain joins TRBV7-6 to TRBJ2-2, with a weak D call TRBD1 (5 bases). The V end lost 4 bases, the J end lost 3 bases, and 9 bases lay between the germline ends. CDR3 size: 14 residues. The germline V gene encodes CDR1 SGHVS and CDR2 FNYEAQ. CDR3 residues: CASSSGRDTGELFF. The DNA of the CDR3 is TGTGCCAGCAGCTCGGGCAGGGACACCGGGGAGCTGTTTTTT.

The rearrangement links TRBV11-3 to TRBJ1-2; 7 bases align to TRBD1. CDR1 and CDR2 from the germline V gene are SGHNT and YENEEA. J lost 8 bases, V lost 5 bases, and 11 bases had no gene match. The CDR3 sequence is 14 residues long. The CDR3 region has the DNA TGTGCCAGCAGCCCCCCCGACAGGGTCGGGGGCTACACCTTC. Protein sequence: CASSPPDRVGGYTF.

The DNA for the CDR3 is TGTGCCAGCAGCCAAGTAGGGGCCGGAAACACCATATATTTT. Translation gives CASSQVGAGNTIYF. The chain employs TRBV14 and TRBJ1-3, with D maybe TRBD1 (5 bases). The ends were cut back, 1 base at V and 4 bases at J, with 8 bases in the middle. The length of the CDR3 is 14 residues. The germline V gene encodes CDR1 SGHDN and CDR2 FVKESK.

The rearrangement uses TRBV2 and TRBJ2-3; 12 bases line up with TRBD2. The CDR3 runs 18 residues. Germline assignment: CDR1 SNHLY and CDR2 FYNNEI. Losses at the gene ends were 3 bases for V and 2 bases for J; bases not matched to a gene: 9. For the CDR3, the DNA is TGTGCCAGCAGTGACTCAGGACTAGCGGGGCTTTTCACAGATACGCAGTATTTT. This encodes CASSDSGLAGLFTDTQYF.

The chain uses TRBV4-3 and TRBJ2-1; the match to TRBD2 covers 10 bases. This CDR3 is built from 17 residues. The V gene end was trimmed by 2 bases and the J gene end by 0 bases; junction bases not matched to a gene: 4. Per germline, CDR1 LGHNA and CDR2 YSLEER. The CDR3 DNA follows: TGCGCCAGCAGCCAATTTAGCGGGGGGAGCTCCTACAATGAGCAGTTCTTC. It specifies CASSQFSGGSSYNEQFF.

This clone was observed a few times. The chain couples TRBV5-1 to TRBJ2-7; 7 nucleotides line up with TRBD1. This CDR3 has 14 residues. V lost 2 bases and J lost 2; bases outside the gene matches: 4. Germline assignment: CDR1 SGHRS and CDR2 YFSETQ. CDR3 in amino acids: CASSLIGGPYEQYF. The CDR3 DNA reads TGCGCCAGCAGCTTAATAGGGGGCCCCTACGAGCAGTACTTC.

The J gene is TRBJ2-7, the V gene TRBV4-2, with 8 bases aligning to TRBD2. V shed 0 bases and J 3 bases; nucleotides not matched to a gene: 4. Germline values: CDR1 LGHNA, CDR2 YNFKEQ. The CDR3 runs to 15 residues. The CDR3 loop reads CASSQESGGLYEQYF. CDR3 coding DNA: TGTGCCAGCAGCCAAGAGAGCGGGGGTCTCTACGAGCAGTACTTC.